A selection of T cell receptor beta chains follows, all from one sample in a study of blood T cell repertoires in COVID-19. Sequencing was performed with immunoSEQ multiplex PCR; in TCRdb, only in-frame clones are kept and a portion is missing. The sample carries some 150,000 clones, roughly 82% recorded once. Sequencing used peripheral blood. These receptors all come from a man aged 65 to 85 with acute or convalescent COVID-19. CDR3s include the opening cysteine and the closing phenylalanine or tryptophan.

v_call cdr3_aa
TRBV4-2 CASSHSGSNYNEQFF
TRBV7-9 CASSLVTGGGYTF
TRBV4-1 CASSQEFRGFRQPQHF
TRBV9 CASSVVDGDTGELFF
TRBV18 CASSPDSTRDYEQYF
TRBV11-1 CASSPFSGANTGELFF
TRBV7-9 CASSPQGENTEAFF
TRBV11-2 CASSPWLGGGSSYEQYF
TRBV4-1 CASSLPGGVGTGELFF
TRBV7-2 CASSLALTTSGANVLTF
TRBV5-6 CASSGPRGSPLHF
TRBV6-5 CASSYTGARPNGYTF
TRBV27 CASSPTGGHYEQYF
TRBV6-1 CASSEANSLSYEQYF
TRBV12-5 CASGHGGLAGGTGELFF
TRBV4-1 CASSQGQGADGELFF
TRBV7-8 CASSKTEYQETQYF
TRBV7-9 CASSLSPITGAGKNFPLHF
TRBV10-3 CAISDNTNEKLFF
TRBV19 CASSLQGLPLHF
TRBV6-2/TRBV6-3 CASSPSGPLHF
TRBV16 CASSQDRVGQPQHF
TRBV6-5 CASSYGGIRQETQYF
TRBV7-3 CASSSRTGVGDTQYF
TRBV6-6 CASSYSTGGGATEQYF
TRBV9 CASSVLRGDTQYF
TRBV5-6 CASSLVLAIGPQFF
TRBV3-1/TRBV3-2 CASSPFLAGGAKEQYF
TRBV2 CASKQGSYEQYF
TRBV29-1 CSVGPPDRGAGELFF
TRBV7-7 CASSWTGGGNTGELFF